The source of this TCR beta chain is a study of CD8 T cells in ankylosing spondylitis. Regarding this clonotype: Its target is unknown.

TCRdb itself ran the 5' RACE reads through MiXCR, one entry per CDR3 protein. This sample carries fewer than 250,000 distinct CDR3 sequences, 25% to 30% of them seen once, and the ten largest clones take approximately 6.6%. Study-wide results and limits: CD8+ disease-linked clones were present at relatively low frequencies in blood. Reports say disease-linked clones showed up significantly more in matched ankylosing spondylitis synovial fluid. Ankylosing spondylitis blood seemed to carry a telltale TCR beta motif made of under 10 highly homologous variants.

The CDR3 is made up of 12 amino acids. From germline, CDR1 is MNHEY and CDR2 SVGAGI. The V end was cut by 2 bases, the J end by 7 bases, with 9 bases between. The chain recombines TRBV6-5 with TRBJ2-7; maybe TRBD2 (5 bases). This clonotype originated in a male donor with ankylosing spondylitis or in good health (not recorded which). Sequencing was performed on blood, either unsorted or a sorted T cell fraction (not recorded which). This CDR3 reads CASSYDTGEQYF. For the CDR3, the DNA is TGTGCCAGCAGTTACGATACGGGAGAGCAGTACTTC.